These 2 T cell receptor beta chains originate from one sample sequenced in a study of T cell repertoires in cytomegalovirus infection. One entry per CDR3 protein results from TCRdb running MiXCR on the reads. The sample contains about 210,000 distinct CDR3 sequences, 6.5% of which appear only once. The sample consisted of PBMCs. The receptors come from a human donor in good health (CMV status not recorded). Some clones in this sample may be carry-over from other donors' samples.

At least ten counts were recorded for this clonotype. The chain employs TRBV6-1 and TRBJ2-2; maybe TRBD1 (5 bases). This CDR3 contains 15 residues. Germline values: CDR1 MNHNS, CDR2 SASEGT. V was trimmed by 6 bases and J by 0 bases, leaving 11 bases between them. This chain's CDR3 is CASRRQSANTGELFF. The CDR3 region has the DNA TGTGCCAGCAGAAGACAGTCGGCGAACACCGGGGAGCTGTTTTTT.

This clonotype was seen repeatedly, ten times or more. The chain combines TRBV27 with TRBJ2-1, with D uncertain. From germline, CDR1 is MNHEY and CDR2 SMNVEV (reference sequence). The CDR3 runs 17 residues. V was clipped by 6 bases and J by 5 bases, with 23 bases between them. The CDR3 sequence: CASSTRPPRARDNEQFF. The CDR3 DNA is TGTGCCAGCAGCACCAGGCCCCCGCGTGCTAGGGACAATGAGCAGTTCTTC.